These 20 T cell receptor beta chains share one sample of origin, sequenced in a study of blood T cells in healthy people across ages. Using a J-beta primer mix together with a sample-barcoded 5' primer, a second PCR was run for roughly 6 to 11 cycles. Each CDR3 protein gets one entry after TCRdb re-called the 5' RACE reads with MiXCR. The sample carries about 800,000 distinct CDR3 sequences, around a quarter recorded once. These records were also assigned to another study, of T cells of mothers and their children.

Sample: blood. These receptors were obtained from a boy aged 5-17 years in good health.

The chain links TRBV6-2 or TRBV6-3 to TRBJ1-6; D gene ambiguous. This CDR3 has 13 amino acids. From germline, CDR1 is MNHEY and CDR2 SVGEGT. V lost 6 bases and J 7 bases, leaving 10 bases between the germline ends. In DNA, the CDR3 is TGTGCCAGCAGCAGGCTTAGGAATTCACCCCTCCACTTT. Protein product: CASSRLRNSPLHF.

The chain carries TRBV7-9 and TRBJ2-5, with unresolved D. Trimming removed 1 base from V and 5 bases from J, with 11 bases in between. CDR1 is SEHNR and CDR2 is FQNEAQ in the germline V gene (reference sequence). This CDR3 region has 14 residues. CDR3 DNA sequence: TGTGCCAGCAGCTTAGTCTCGGGCGACGAGACCCAGTACTTC. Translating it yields CASSLVSGDETQYF.

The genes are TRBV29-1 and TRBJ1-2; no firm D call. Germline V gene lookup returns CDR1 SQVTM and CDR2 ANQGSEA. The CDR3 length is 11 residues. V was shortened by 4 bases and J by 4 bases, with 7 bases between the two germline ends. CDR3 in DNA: TGCAGCGTTGCGGCAGTCTATGGCTACACCTTC. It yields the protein CSVAAVYGYTF.

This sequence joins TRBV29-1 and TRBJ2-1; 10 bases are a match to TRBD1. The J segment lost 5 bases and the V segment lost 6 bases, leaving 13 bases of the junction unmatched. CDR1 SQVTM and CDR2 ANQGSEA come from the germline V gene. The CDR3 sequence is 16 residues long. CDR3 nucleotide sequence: TGCAGCGTACAACCTCAATCCGGGACAGGGGACAATGAGCAGTTCTTC. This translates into CSVQPQSGTGDNEQFF.

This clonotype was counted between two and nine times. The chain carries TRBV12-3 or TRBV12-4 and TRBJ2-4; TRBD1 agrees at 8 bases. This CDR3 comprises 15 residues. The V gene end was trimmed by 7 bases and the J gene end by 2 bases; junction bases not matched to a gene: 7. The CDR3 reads CASTEDRVTKNIQYF. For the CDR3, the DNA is TGTGCCAGCACCGAGGACAGGGTGACCAAAAACATTCAGTACTTC.

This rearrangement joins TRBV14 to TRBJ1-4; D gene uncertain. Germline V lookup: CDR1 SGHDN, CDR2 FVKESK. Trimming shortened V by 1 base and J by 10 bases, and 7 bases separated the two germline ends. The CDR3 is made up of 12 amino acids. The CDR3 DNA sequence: TGTGCCAGCAGCCAAGGGCAAGGAAAACTGTTTTTT. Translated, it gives CASSQGQGKLFF. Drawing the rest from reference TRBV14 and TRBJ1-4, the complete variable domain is EAGVTQFPSHSVIEKGQTVTLRCDPISGHDNLYWYRRVMGKEIKFLLHFVKESKQDESGMPNNRFLAERTGGTYSTLKVQPAELEDSGVYFCASSQGQGKLFFGSGTQLSVL.

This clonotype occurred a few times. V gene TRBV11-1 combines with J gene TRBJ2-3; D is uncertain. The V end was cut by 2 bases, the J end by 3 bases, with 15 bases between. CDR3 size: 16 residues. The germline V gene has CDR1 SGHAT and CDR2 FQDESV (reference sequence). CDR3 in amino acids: CASSLWDLQSTDTQYF. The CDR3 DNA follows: TGTGCCAGCAGCTTATGGGATCTTCAATCTACAGATACGCAGTATTTT.

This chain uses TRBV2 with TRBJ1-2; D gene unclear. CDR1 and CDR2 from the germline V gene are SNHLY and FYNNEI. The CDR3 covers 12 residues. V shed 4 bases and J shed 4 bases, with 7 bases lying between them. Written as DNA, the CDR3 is TGTGCCAGCAGTGGAAGTGGCTATGGCTACACCTTC. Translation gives CASSGSGYGYTF.

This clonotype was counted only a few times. DNA for the CDR3: TGCAGCGTTGAAGACCGGGACAGGGGGCAAGAGCAGTACTTC. As protein: CSVEDRDRGQEQYF. V is TRBV29-1 and J is TRBJ2-7, with 12 bases lining up with TRBD1. Germline loops: CDR1 SQVTM, CDR2 ANQGSEA. The CDR3 has 14 amino acids. Trimming cost V 0 bases and J 7 bases; bases outside gene matches: 4.

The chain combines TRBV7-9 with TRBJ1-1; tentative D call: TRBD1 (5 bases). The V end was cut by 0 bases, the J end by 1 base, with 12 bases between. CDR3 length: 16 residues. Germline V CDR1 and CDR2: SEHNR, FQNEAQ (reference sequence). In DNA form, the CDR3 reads TGTGCCAGCAGCTTAGCCCTTGTGGGGGAGAACACTGAAGCTTTCTTT. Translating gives CASSLALVGENTEAFF. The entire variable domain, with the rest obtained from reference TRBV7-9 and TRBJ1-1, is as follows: DTGVSQNPRHKITKRGQNVTFRCDPISEHNRLYWYRQTLGQGPEFLTYFQNEAQLEKSRLLSDRFSAERPKGSFSTLEIQRTEQGDSAMYLCASSLALVGENTEAFFGQGTRLTVV.

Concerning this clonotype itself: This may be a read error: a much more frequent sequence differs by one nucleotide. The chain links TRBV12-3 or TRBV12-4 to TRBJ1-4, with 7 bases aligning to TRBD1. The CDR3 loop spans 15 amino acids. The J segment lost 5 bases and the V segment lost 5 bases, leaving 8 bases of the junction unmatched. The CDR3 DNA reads TGTGCCAGCAGTGCGTCGGACAGGCAGAATGAAAAACTGTTTTTT. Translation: CASSASDRQNEKLFF.

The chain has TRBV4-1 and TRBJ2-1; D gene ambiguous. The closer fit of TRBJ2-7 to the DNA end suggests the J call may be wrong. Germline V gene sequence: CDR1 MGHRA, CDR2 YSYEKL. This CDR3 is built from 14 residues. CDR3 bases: TGCGCCAGCAGGGAGTCGGCGATGTCCTACGAGCAGTACTTC. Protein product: CASRESAMSYEQYF.

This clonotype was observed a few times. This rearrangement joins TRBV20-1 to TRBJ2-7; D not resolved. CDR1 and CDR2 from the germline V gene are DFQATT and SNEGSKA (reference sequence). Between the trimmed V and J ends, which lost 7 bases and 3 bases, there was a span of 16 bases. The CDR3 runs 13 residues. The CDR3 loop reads CSVVAGTNYEQYF. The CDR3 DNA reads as TGCAGTGTAGTGGCAGGAACGAACTACGAGCAGTACTTC.

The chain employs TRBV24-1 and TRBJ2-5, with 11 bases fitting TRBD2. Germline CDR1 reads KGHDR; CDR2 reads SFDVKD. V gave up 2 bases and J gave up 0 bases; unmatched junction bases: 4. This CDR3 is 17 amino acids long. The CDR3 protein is CATSDSGLAGHQETQYF. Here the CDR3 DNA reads TGTGCCACCAGTGATTCCGGACTAGCGGGCCACCAAGAGACCCAGTACTTC.

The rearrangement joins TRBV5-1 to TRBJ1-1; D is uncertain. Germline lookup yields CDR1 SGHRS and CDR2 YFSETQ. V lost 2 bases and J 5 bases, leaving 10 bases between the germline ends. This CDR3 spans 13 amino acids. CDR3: CASSFSFATEAFF. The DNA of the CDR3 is TGCGCCAGCAGCTTCTCGTTCGCGACTGAAGCTTTCTTT.

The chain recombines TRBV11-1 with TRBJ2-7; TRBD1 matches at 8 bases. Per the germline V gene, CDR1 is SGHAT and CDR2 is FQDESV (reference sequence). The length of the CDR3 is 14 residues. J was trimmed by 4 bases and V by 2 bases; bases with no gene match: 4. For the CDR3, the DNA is TGTGCCAGCAGCTTATACAGGGGGAAGTACGAGCAGTACTTC. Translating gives CASSLYRGKYEQYF.

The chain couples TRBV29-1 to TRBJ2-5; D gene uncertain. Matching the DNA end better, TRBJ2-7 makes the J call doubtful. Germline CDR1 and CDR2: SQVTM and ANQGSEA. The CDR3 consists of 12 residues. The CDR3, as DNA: TGCAGCGTTGATTACGGCAGTCCCGAGCAGTACTTC. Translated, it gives CSVDYGSPEQYF.

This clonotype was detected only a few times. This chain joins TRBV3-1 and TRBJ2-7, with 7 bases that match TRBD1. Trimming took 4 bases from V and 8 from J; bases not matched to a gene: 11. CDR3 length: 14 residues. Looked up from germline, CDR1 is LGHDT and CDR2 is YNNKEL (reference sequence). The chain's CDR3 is CASSRNRQGSQQYF. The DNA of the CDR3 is TGTGCCAGCAGCCGAAACAGACAGGGTAGCCAGCAGTACTTC.

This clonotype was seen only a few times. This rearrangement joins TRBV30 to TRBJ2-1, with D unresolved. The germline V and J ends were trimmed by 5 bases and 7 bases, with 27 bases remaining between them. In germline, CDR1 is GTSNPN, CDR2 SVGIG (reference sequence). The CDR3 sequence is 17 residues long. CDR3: CAWSPASSVGVRNEQFF. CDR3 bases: TGTGCCTGGTCTCCGGCCTCGAGTGTTGGGGTTCGGAATGAGCAGTTCTTC.

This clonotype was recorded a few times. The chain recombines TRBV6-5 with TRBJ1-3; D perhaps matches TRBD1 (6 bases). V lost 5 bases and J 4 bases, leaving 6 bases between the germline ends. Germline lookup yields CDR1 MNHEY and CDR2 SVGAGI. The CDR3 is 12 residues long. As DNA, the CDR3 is TGTGCCAGCAGTGGGACAGGAAACACCATATATTTT. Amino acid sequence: CASSGTGNTIYF.